The 9 T cell receptor beta chains below all came from one sample that was sequenced in a study of cytomegalovirus exposure and HLA in healthy donors. Primers for the PCR totalled 60 Vbeta and 13 Jbeta. The data were produced by immunoSEQ multiplex PCR, yet TCRdb's version contains in-frame clones alone and is incomplete. The table records fewer than 100,000 clones, 60% to 85% of them present only once. The sample comprised PBMCs. The source is a man in his 60s in good health and CMV-seropositive.

The chain links TRBV27 to TRBJ2-7, with D tentatively TRBD2 (5 bases). The CDR3 is made up of 13 amino acids. The germline V gene encodes CDR1 MNHEY and CDR2 SMNVEV (reference sequence). V was trimmed by 4 bases and J by 1 base, leaving 8 bases between them. Here the CDR3 DNA reads TGTGCCAGCAGTTACGGGGTGTCCTACGAGCAGTACTTC. This gives the protein CASSYGVSYEQYF.

The chain links TRBV29-1 to TRBJ1-4; D unresolved. V lost 4 bases to trimming and J lost 5 bases, with 11 bases between them. This CDR3 has 13 residues. The germline V gene encodes CDR1 SQVTM and CDR2 ANQGSEA. The CDR3 spells CSVAPRGNEKLFF. CDR3 DNA: TGCAGCGTTGCCCCACGAGGAAATGAAAAACTGTTTTTT.

This chain uses TRBV27 with TRBJ1-5; 8 nucleotides match TRBD1. V was clipped by 2 bases and J by 2 bases; unmatched bases: 2. Germline loops: CDR1 MNHEY, CDR2 SMNVEV (reference sequence). This CDR3 is 15 amino acids long. The chain's CDR3 is CASSLNRGGNQPQHF. The CDR3 nucleotides are TGTGCCAGCAGTTTAAACAGGGGGGGCAATCAGCCCCAGCATTTT.

The rearrangement links TRBV5-6 to TRBJ2-1, with D tentatively TRBD1 (6 bases). V was clipped by 1 base and J by 6 bases, with 14 bases between them. The CDR3 is made up of 15 amino acids. Germline V lookup: CDR1 SGHDT, CDR2 YYEEEE. The CDR3 region is CASSLLTGVINEQFF. The CDR3 bases are TGTGCCAGCAGCTTGTTGACAGGTGTTATCAATGAGCAGTTCTTC. The whole variable domain, remainder taken from reference TRBV5-6 and TRBJ2-1, is DAGVTQSPTHLIKTRGQQVTLRCSPKSGHDTVSWYQQALGQGPQFIFQYYEEEERQRGNFPDRFSGHQFPNYSSELNVNALLLGDSALYLCASSLLTGVINEQFFGPGTRLTVL.

CDR3 DNA sequence: TGCGCCAGCAGCTTGGACGTGTGGGTAATGGGAGAAGGCACTGAAGCTTTCTTT. Encoded protein: CASSLDVWVMGEGTEAFF. The chain carries TRBV5-1 and TRBJ1-1, with D hard to call. The CDR3 loop spans 18 amino acids. CDR1 is SGHRS and CDR2 is YFSETQ in the germline V gene. The V end was cut by 0 bases, the J end by 4 bases, with 22 bases between.

CDR3 bases: TGTGCCAGCTCACCCCGACAGGGGGCAACTAATGAAAAACTGTTTTTT. Its translation is CASSPRQGATNEKLFF. The J gene is TRBJ1-4, the V gene TRBV18; TRBD1 matches 9 bases. Germline trimming cut 3 bases from V and 0 bases from J; bases unmatched to any gene: 2. Germline assignment: CDR1 KGHSH and CDR2 LQKENI. The CDR3 runs to 16 residues.

V is TRBV11-2 and J is TRBJ2-7; no firm D call. Germline-derived CDR1 and CDR2 are SGHAT and FQNNGV. The CDR3 runs to 13 residues. V lost 3 bases, J lost 3 bases, and 9 bases lay in between. CDR3 sequence: CASSFRLVYEQYF. The CDR3 region has the DNA TGTGCCAGCAGCTTCCGTCTAGTCTACGAGCAGTACTTC.

Notes on this clone: Within the sample, other DNA sequences also encode this same CDR3. V and J are TRBV18 and TRBJ2-7; 9 bases fit TRBD1. V lost 1 base and J lost 3; bases outside the gene matches: 4. Germline loops: CDR1 KGHSH, CDR2 LQKENI. The CDR3 has 15 residues. CDR3 loop: CASSPLGQGGYEQYF. The CDR3, as DNA: TGTGCCAGCTCACCACTGGGACAGGGTGGCTACGAGCAGTACTTC.

This chain connects TRBV6-5 to TRBJ2-2; a weak D match, TRBD2 (6 bases). This CDR3 is 12 amino acids long. Germline loops: CDR1 MNHEY, CDR2 SVGAGI. Trimming removed 4 bases at V and 8 bases at J, with 8 bases between. Here the CDR3 DNA reads TGTGCCAGCAGTTTTAGCGGAGGGGAGCTGTTTTTT. It codes for CASSFSGGELFF.